The 9 T cell receptor delta chains presented below share a single source sample, sequenced in a study of Vδ1+ human thymocytes. Extracted RNA was reverse transcribed into cDNA. CDR3 amplicons came from multiplex PCR with pooled V-gene forward and constant-region reverse primers. TCRdb reprocessed the multiplex PCR reads through CATT. Of about 55,000 delta-chain clones in the sample, around 15% were seen once. These receptors' antigens are unknown. Findings and limits, study-wide: In the thymus, TRG and TRD repertoires looked highly polyclonal with Gaussian CDR3 lengths.

The material sequenced was Vdelta1+ gamma-delta thymocytes from the thymus. Subset noted: FACS-sorted CD3+ TCRalphabeta- TCRVdelta1+ TCRVdelta2- thymocytes. The receptors derive from a boy in the first two years of life who had congenital heart surgery.

This clone was found a few times. This chain joins TRDV1 and TRDJ1, with D perhaps matching TRDD3 (5 bases). V was trimmed by 2 bases and J by 0 bases, leaving 28 bases between them. The length of the CDR3 is 21 residues. The germline V gene encodes CDR1 TSWWSYY and CDR2 QGS. For the CDR3, the DNA is TGTGCTCTTGGGGAAAGGGCTACGCCCGGGGGTATAGCTGGGTACACCGATAAACTCATCTTT. This translates into CALGERATPGGIAGYTDKLIF.

This clone was detected a few times. The genes are TRDV1 and TRDJ1, with 12 bases fitting TRDD3. This CDR3 spans 21 amino acids. Germline CDR1 and CDR2: TSWWSYY and QGS. V trimming: 3 bases; J trimming: 0 bases; junction bases outside the gene matches: 17. The CDR3 coding sequence is TGTGCTCTTGGGGACCCGCCTTCTATCACTGGGGGATACCACCACACCGATAAACTCATCTTT. Its protein is CALGDPPSITGGYHHTDKLIF.

This clone was counted a few times. V and J are TRDV1 and TRDJ1, with 11 bases fitting TRDD3. The CDR3 loop spans 23 amino acids. Unmatched junction bases numbered 26, after V lost 4 bases and J lost 1 base. CDR1 and CDR2 (germline): TSWWSYY, QGS. The CDR3 DNA reads TGTGCTCTTGGGGTCCCGGGCCTTCCTACGTTATGGGGGATACGCCTAGGCACCGATAAACTCATCTTT. This sequence encodes CALGVPGLPTLWGIRLGTDKLIF.

The chain links TRDV1 to TRDJ1, with 9 bases identical to TRDD2. This CDR3 has 17 amino acids. The J segment lost 10 bases and the V segment lost 2 bases, leaving 17 bases of the junction unmatched. Germline CDR1 is TSWWSYY and CDR2 is QGS. DNA of the CDR3: TGTGCTCTTGGGGAAAGCCTTCCTACGGGGCCCACAAGGGGACTCATCTTT. This translates into CALGESLPTGPTRGLIF.

The chain uses TRDV1 and TRDJ1; perhaps TRDD3 as D (6 bases). The CDR3 sequence is 19 residues long. In germline, CDR1 is TSWWSYY, CDR2 QGS. Trimming stripped 4 bases from V and 0 bases from J, with 24 bases between. CDR3 sequence: CALGAGDGPGDVYTDKLIF. The CDR3 DNA reads as TGTGCTCTTGGGGCCGGAGACGGTCCTGGGGACGTCTACACCGATAAACTCATCTTT.

The sample holds a few counts of this clone. The chain uses TRDV1 and TRDJ1; 9 nucleotides line up with TRDD3. The CDR3 contains 17 residues. Losses at the gene ends were 1 base for V and 2 bases for J; bases not matched to a gene: 8. The germline V gene encodes CDR1 TSWWSYY and CDR2 QGS. CDR3 DNA: TGTGCTCTTGGGGAACGGGGGTACTGGGGGAGAACCGATAAACTCATCTTT. Translation gives CALGERGYWGRTDKLIF.

The V call is TRDV1, the J call TRDJ1, with D possibly matching TRDD2 (5 bases). V was pared by 3 bases and J by 7 bases, with 21 bases between. CDR1 and CDR2 (germline): TSWWSYY, QGS. The CDR3 is made up of 16 amino acids. The CDR3 DNA reads TGTGCTCTTGGGGACCCACCTACGGTAGGACGGACTAAACTCATCTTT. Translation gives CALGDPPTVGRTKLIF.

This clone was counted only a few times. The chain combines TRDV1 with TRDJ1, with 7 bases that match TRDD3. The CDR3 sequence is 19 residues long. Germline values: CDR1 TSWWSYY, CDR2 QGS. The V segment lost 2 bases and the J segment 10 bases; nucleotides outside the gene matches: 25. CDR3 nucleotide sequence: TGTGCTCTTGGGGAATGGTACCTTCTGGAGGCTGGGGGGTCGCCGCGACTCATCTTT. It codes for CALGEWYLLEAGGSPRLIF.

V and J are TRDV1 and TRDJ1, with TRDD3 identical over 10 bases. The CDR3 sequence is 22 residues long. Germline V gene data show CDR1 as TSWWSYY and CDR2 as QGS. With 3 bases clipped from V and 4 bases from J, the junction kept 26 bases outside the gene matches. The CDR3 nucleotides are TGTGCTCTTGGGGACAAGCCCTTCTCAGTTCCCGCCACTGGGGGATTGTTCGATAAACTCATCTTT. It specifies CALGDKPFSVPATGGLFDKLIF.